Sequencing of this T cell receptor (beta chain) was carried out in a study of beta chain features in type 1 diabetes. The study's findings and limits: Shorter TCRB CDR3s, moderately but significantly so, marked every one of the four CD4+ subsets in Type 1 diabetes patients. In the patient group, naive, central memory and Treg TCRB repertoires seemed more alike than in the healthy donor group.

The study reverse transcribed the entire isolated RNA, so it sequenced expressed TCRB transcripts. Around 4 million reads per sample were averaged for naive, central memory and regulatory samples. The assay was immunoSEQ multiplex PCR, and TCRdb's table has in-frame clones only and misses some. The sample lists some 250,000 clones; approximately 11% were seen once. In its sample, this clone was seen a few times. Its antigen is unidentified. This clonotype originated in a man aged 30-40 years with type 1 diabetes. Sequencing input: naive CD4+ T cells from blood.

DNA for the CDR3: TGCGCCAGCAGCTTGGTATCCAGCAATGAGCAGTTCTTC. It translates to CASSLVSSNEQFF. The chain has TRBV5-1 and TRBJ2-1; D call uncertain. V lost 0 bases and J lost 6, with 7 bases in between. The CDR3 consists of 13 residues. Germline V lookup: CDR1 SGHRS, CDR2 YFSETQ. Looking up the rest from reference TRBV5-1 and TRBJ2-1 gives the full variable domain: KAGVTQTPRYLIKTRGQQVTLSCSPISGHRSVSWYQQTPGQGLQFLFEYFSETQRNKGNFPGRFSGRQFSNSRSEMNVSTLELGDSALYLCASSLVSSNEQFFGPGTRLTVL.